This T cell receptor (beta chain) was recorded in a study of cytomegalovirus exposure and HLA in healthy donors. Background on the study: A subsequent analysis reported that the 120 or so validation repertoires were produced on the same platform that had also been used for the approximately 710 first-cohort repertoires. Notes on the study in general: The study recorded 164 TCR beta chains that were cytomegalovirus-associated. Rarity characterized most TCR sequences, yet some public TCRs appeared in many donors.

The CDR3 is made up of 16 amino acids. Trimming left V 0 bases short and J 1 base short, with 13 bases between. Germline V gene data show CDR1 as ENHRY and CDR2 as SYGVKD. The method was immunoSEQ multiplex PCR; TCRdb's version includes in-frame clones alone and lacks a portion of them. This table holds 150,000 to 200,000 clones, about three quarters found once. About this clone itself: Antigen unknown.

It was the roughly 130-subject validation cohort, separate from the roughly 700-subject first cohort, to which the donors belonged. This clonotype originated in a woman under 40 in good health and CMV-seronegative. This chain connects TRBV10-3 to TRBJ2-7; a possible D gene is TRBD2 (6 bases). Material for sequencing was PBMCs. CDR3 sequence (DNA): TGTGCCATCAGTGAGTCGAACGGGACTCGATCCTACGAGCAGTACTTC. This gives the protein CAISESNGTRSYEQYF.